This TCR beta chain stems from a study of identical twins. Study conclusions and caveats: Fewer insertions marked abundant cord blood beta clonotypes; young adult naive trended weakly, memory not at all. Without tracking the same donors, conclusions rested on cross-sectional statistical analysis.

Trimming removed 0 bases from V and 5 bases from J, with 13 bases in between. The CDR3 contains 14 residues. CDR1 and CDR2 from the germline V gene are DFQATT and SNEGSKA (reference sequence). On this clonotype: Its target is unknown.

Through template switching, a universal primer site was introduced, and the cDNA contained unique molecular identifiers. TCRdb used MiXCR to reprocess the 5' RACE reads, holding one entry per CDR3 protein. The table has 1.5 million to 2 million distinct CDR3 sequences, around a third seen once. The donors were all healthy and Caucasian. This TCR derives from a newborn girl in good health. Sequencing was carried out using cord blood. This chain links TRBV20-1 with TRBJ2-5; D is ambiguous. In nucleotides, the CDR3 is TGCAGTGCTAGAGACGCAGGCCGCGGTGAGACCCAGTACTTC. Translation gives CSARDAGRGETQYF.